This TCR beta chain was sequenced in a study of blood T cell repertoires in COVID-19. Study-level background: The United States, Italy and Spain were the sources of the acute and convalescent COVID-19 samples. T cells, B-cell-depleted T cells, or PBMCs provided the cDNA or gDNA that served as material.

This clone was detected once. In the study's own analysis: Amplified reference gene primers provided the basis for estimating nucleated cell counts. Sequencing was performed with immunoSEQ multiplex PCR; in TCRdb, only in-frame clones are kept and a portion is missing. V and J calls and clone size come straight from that table; D and trimming were deduced from the DNA. The table lists fewer than 120,000 clones, nearly 90% of them singletons. Looked up from germline, CDR1 is ENHRY and CDR2 is SYGVKD. Between the trimmed V and J ends, which lost 11 bases and 3 bases, there was a span of 13 bases. The CDR3 runs 12 residues.

Sequenced sample: peripheral blood. The clonotype was recovered from a human donor in a cohort sampled during active COVID-19. V gene TRBV10-3 combines with J gene TRBJ1-1; D gene ambiguous. DNA for the CDR3: TGTGCCGTCCGGGAACCCGACACTGAAGCTTTCTTT. This codes for CAVREPDTEAFF.